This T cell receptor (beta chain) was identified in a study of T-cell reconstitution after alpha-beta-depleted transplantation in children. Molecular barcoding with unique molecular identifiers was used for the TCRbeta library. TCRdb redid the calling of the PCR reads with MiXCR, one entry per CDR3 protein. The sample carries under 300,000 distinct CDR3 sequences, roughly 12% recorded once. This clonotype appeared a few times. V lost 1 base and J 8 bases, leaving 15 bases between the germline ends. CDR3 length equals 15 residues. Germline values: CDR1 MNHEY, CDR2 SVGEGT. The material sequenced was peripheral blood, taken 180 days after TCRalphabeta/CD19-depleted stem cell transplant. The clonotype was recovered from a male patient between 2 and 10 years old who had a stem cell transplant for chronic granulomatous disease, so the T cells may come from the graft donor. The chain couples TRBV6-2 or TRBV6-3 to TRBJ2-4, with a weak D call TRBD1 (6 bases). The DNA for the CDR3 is TGTGCCAGCAGTTACTTCAACAGGGTTTTGGACATTCAGTACTTC. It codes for CASSYFNRVLDIQYF.